This entry concerns a single T cell receptor beta chain. CDR1 SGHTS and CDR2 YDEGEE come from the germline V gene. The CDR3 has 14 amino acids. V was shortened by 3 bases and J by 5 bases, with 14 bases between the two germline ends. This sample was included in a study of blood T cell repertoires in COVID-19. Produced via immunoSEQ multiplex PCR; TCRdb's table is partial and in-frame only. The table includes 350,000 to 450,000 clones, around 89% detected once. The chain couples TRBV5-8 to TRBJ1-2; D call uncertain. This TCR derives from a woman aged 40 to 50 with COVID-19, enrolled during active disease. Specimen: peripheral blood. The CDR3 sequence is CASSSERANYGYTF. The DNA of the CDR3 is TGTGCCAGCAGCTCCGAGAGGGCGAATTATGGCTACACCTTC.